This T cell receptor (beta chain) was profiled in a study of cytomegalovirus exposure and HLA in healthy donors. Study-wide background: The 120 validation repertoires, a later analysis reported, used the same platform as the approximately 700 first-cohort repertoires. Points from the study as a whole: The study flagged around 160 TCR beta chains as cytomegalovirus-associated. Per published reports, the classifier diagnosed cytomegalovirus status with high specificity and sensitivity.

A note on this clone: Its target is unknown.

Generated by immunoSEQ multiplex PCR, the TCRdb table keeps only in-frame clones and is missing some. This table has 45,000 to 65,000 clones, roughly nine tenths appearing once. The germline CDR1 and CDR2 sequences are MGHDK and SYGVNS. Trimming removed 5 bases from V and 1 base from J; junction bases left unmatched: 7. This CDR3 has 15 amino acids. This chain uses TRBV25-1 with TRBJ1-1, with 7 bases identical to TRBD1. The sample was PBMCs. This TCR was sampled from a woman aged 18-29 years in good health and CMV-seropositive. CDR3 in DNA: TGTGCCAGCAGTCTCCTCGGGACAGCGAACACTGAAGCTTTCTTT. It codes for CASSLLGTANTEAFF.